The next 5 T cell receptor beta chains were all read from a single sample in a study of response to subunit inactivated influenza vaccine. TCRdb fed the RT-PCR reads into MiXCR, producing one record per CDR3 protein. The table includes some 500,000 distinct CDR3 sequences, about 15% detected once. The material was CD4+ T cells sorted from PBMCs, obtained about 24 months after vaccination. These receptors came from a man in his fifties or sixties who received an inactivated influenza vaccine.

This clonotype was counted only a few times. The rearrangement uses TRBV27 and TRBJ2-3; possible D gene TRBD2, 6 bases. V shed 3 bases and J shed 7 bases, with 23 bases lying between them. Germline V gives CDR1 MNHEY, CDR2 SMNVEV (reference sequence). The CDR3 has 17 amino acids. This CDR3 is CASSFTAGSAPTYTQYF. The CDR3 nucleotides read TGTGCCAGCAGTTTTACCGCGGGGAGCGCCCCAACATATACGCAGTATTTT.

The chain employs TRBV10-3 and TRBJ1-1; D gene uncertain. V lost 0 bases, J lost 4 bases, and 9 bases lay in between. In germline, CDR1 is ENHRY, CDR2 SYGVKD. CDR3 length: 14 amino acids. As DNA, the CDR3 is TGTGCCATCAGTGAGTCGTCCAGCCTCACTGAAGCTTTCTTT. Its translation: CAISESSSLTEAFF.

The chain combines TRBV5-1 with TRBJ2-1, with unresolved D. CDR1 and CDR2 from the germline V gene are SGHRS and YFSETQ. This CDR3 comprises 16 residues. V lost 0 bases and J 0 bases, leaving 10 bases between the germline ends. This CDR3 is CASSLGPRSSYNEQFF. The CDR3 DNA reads TGCGCCAGCAGCTTGGGGCCGAGGAGCTCCTACAATGAGCAGTTCTTC.

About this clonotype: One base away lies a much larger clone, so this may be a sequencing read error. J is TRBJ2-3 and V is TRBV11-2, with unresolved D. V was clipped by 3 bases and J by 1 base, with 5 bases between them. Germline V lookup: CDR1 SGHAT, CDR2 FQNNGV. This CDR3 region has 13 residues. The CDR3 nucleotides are TGTGCCAGCAGCTTCACTCGCACAGATACGCAGTATTTT. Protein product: CASSFTRTDTQYF.

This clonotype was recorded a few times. Here the CDR3 reads CASNPLWRGPQDTEAFF. CDR3 sequence (DNA): TGTGCCAGCAATCCCCTTTGGCGGGGGCCGCAGGACACTGAAGCTTTCTTT. The chain recombines TRBV14 with TRBJ1-1; D may be TRBD1 (6 bases). Germline CDR1 SGHDN, CDR2 FVKESK. The CDR3 covers 17 residues. V dropped 7 bases and J dropped 3 bases, with 24 bases sitting between them.